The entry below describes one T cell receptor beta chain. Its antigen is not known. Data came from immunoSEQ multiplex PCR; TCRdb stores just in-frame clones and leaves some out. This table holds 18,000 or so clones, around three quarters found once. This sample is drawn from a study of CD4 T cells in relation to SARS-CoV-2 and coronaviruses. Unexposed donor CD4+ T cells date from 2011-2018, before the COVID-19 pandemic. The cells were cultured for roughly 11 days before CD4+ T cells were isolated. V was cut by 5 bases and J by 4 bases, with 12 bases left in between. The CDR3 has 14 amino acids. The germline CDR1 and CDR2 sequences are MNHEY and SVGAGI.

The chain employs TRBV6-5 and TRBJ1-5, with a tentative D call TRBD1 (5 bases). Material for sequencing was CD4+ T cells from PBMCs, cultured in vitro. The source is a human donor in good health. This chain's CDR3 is CASSSPGRNQPQHF. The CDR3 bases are TGTGCCAGCAGTAGTCCGGGGCGGAATCAGCCCCAGCATTTT.